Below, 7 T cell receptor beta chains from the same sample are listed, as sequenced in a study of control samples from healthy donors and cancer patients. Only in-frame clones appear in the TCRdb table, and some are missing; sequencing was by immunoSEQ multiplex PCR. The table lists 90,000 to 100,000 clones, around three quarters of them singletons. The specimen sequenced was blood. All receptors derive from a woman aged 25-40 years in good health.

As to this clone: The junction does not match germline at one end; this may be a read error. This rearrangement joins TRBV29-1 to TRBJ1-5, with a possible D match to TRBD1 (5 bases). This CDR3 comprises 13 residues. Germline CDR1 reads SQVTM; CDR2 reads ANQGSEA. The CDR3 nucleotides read TGCAACGTTGGGGACTATAGCAATCAGCCCCAGCATTTT. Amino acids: CNVGDYSNQPQHF.

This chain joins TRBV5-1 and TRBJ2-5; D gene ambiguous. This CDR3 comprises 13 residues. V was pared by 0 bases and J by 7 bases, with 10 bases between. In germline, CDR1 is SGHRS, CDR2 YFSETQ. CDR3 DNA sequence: TGCGCCAGCAGCTTGGGAGTGTCAGGGACCCAGTACTTC. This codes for CASSLGVSGTQYF.

In DNA form, the CDR3 reads TGTGCCATCATGCGGGGATCTAGCACAGATACGCAGTATTTT. Protein: CAIMRGSSTDTQYF. The chain combines TRBV10-3 with TRBJ2-3, with D perhaps TRBD2 (6 bases). Trimming shortened V by 7 bases and J by 0 bases, and 11 bases separated the two germline ends. Germline lookup yields CDR1 ENHRY and CDR2 SYGVKD. The CDR3 contains 14 residues.

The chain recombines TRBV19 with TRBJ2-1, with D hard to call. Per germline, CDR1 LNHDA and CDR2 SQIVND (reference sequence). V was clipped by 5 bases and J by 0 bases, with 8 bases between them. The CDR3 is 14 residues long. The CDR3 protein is CASSALDSYNEQFF. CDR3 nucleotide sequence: TGTGCCAGTAGTGCCCTCGACTCCTACAATGAGCAGTTCTTC.

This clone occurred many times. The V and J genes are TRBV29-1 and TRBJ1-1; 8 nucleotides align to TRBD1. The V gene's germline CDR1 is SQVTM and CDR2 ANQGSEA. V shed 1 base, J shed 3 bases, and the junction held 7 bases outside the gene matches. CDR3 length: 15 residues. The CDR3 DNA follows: TGCAGCGTTGAAGTTGGGGACAGGACTTACACTGAAGCTTTCTTT. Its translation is CSVEVGDRTYTEAFF.

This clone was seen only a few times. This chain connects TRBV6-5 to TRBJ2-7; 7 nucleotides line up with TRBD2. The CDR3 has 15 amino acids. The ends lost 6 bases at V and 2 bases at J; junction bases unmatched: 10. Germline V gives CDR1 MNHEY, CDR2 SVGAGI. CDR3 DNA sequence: TGTGCCAGCAGCAAGGGGACTAACCTCCCCTACGAGCAGTACTTC. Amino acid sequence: CASSKGTNLPYEQYF.

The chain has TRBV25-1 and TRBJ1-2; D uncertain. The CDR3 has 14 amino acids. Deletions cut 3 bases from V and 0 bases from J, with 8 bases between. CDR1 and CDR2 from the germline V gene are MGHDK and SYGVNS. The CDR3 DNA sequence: TGTGCCAGCAGTGATAGAGGGTCTAACTATGGCTACACCTTC. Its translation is CASSDRGSNYGYTF.